This T cell receptor beta chain originates from a study of T cell repertoires in cytomegalovirus infection. Study summary: Recently identified HLA-C-restricted and well-studied HLA-B-restricted CMV epitopes were used.

This clonotype was detected a few times. No antigen is known for it. Each CDR3 protein is one row after TCRdb ran MiXCR on the reads. The sample holds around 800,000 distinct CDR3 sequences, 30% to 35% seen once. Study-level points and caveats: Cumulative public TCR beta family frequency identified carriers of CMV plus the relevant HLA. HLA-C-restricted CMV-specific TCR beta clonotypes prevailed in the ex vivo response.

V was shortened by 8 bases and J by 6 bases, with 17 bases between the two germline ends. Germline CDR1 SNHLY, CDR2 FYNNEI. The CDR3 is made up of 13 amino acids. The chain employs TRBV2 and TRBJ2-7, with D perhaps matching TRBD1 or TRBD2 (7 bases each). Sequencing used cultured CD8+ T cells from PBMCs, obtained from culture after CMV antigen stimulation. This clonotype was obtained from a human donor in good health (CMV status not recorded). Some clones in this sample may be carry-over from other donors' samples. CDR3: CASRGGGKGEQYF. CDR3 DNA: TGTGCCAGCCGGGGAGGGGGCAAGGGCGAGCAGTACTTC.